The present T cell receptor beta chain was sequenced within a study of blood T cell repertoires in COVID-19. Study overall: Sample material is recorded as cDNA or gDNA derived from T cells, B-cell-depleted T cells, or PBMCs.

As handled by the study authors: Amplified reference gene primers provided the basis for estimating nucleated cell counts. Here immunoSEQ multiplex PCR was the method, and the copy in TCRdb shows in-frame clones only, minus some. For V, J and clone size, that table is used; D and trimming come from the DNA. The table has 75,000 to 85,000 clones, roughly four fifths seen once. Germline V gene sequence: CDR1 MNHEY, CDR2 SMNVEV (reference sequence). V lost 6 bases and J lost 7; bases outside the gene matches: 7. This CDR3 has 13 residues. This chain uses TRBV27 with TRBJ1-2, with 8 bases that match TRBD1. This clonotype was obtained from a human donor in a cohort sampled during active COVID-19. The sample was peripheral blood. This chain's CDR3 is CASRPRTGTGYTF. CDR3 coding DNA: TGTGCCAGCAGACCGCGGACAGGGACTGGCTACACCTTC.